These T cell receptor beta chains were read from a single sample in a study of molecular identifiers for immune sequencing clone quantification. One entry per CDR3 protein results from TCRdb running MiXCR on the PCR reads. Of hundreds of thousands of distinct CDR3 sequences listed, roughly 21% are singletons. Sequencing was done on a sample of naive CD8+ T cells from blood, with Jurkat cell RNA spiked in. Every receptor here comes from a human donor in good health. Some libraries in this study had Jurkat cell RNA spiked in. The CDR3 runs from the conserved cysteine through the conserved F or W. A D gene is named only where the DNA matches it firmly.

cdr3_length j_call d_call v_call cdr3_aa
14 TRBJ2-3 NA TRBV14 CASSQDRLRNTQYF
14 TRBJ2-7 NA TRBV14 CASSQDVNSYEQYF
17 TRBJ1-1 TRBD1 TRBV7-2 CASSSLGEGALRTEAFF
16 TRBJ1-2 TRBD1 TRBV25-1 CASGAAPTDRGYGYTF
11 TRBJ1-2 NA TRBV27 CAGLRGPGYTF
13 TRBJ1-5 NA TRBV30 CAWSSSGAQPQHF
16 TRBJ2-2 TRBD2 TRBV7-9 CASCSTLAANTGELFF
14 TRBJ1-1 NA TRBV2 CARGKTDMNTEAFF
14 TRBJ2-7 NA TRBV18 CASSPPGHPYEQYF
13 TRBJ1-2 NA TRBV6-5 CASSLASLRGYTF
15 TRBJ2-2 NA TRBV20-1 CSAYPDPGNTGELFF
16 TRBJ1-3 TRBD1 TRBV12-3/TRBV12-4 CASNPQGGISGNTIYF
13 TRBJ1-2 TRBD1 TRBV30 CAWRDRGPYGYTF
11 TRBJ1-4 NA TRBV19 CATGPKIGLFF
14 TRBJ1-5 NA TRBV3-2 CASSQGTGEQPQHF
16 TRBJ2-7 NA TRBV7-2 CASTFSTGTVTNEQYF
13 TRBJ1-2 NA TRBV29-1 CSVEDPGGGSYTF
12 TRBJ2-2 TRBD2 TRBV30 CAWRLAVGELFF
13 TRBJ2-1 NA TRBV12-5 CASGMSGGPEQFF
15 TRBJ2-7 NA TRBV19 CASSILAGTSYEQYF
14 TRBJ2-7 NA TRBV6-5 CASSYGLVSYEQYF
14 TRBJ2-1 TRBD2 TRBV2 CASTVPGLDNEQFF